This T cell receptor beta chain was observed in a study of Ad26.COV2.S vaccination and SARS-CoV-2 variants. Whole-study results and caveats: A substantial breadth of spike-specific CD8+ and CD4+ T cell responses after vaccination has been reported. Measurements of TCR breadth and depth may have given underestimates of the total T cell responses.

Data came from immunoSEQ multiplex PCR; TCRdb stores just in-frame clones and leaves some out. The table lists some 180,000 clones, approximately 88% of them singletons. This clone was seen a single time. Its antigen remains unknown. This CDR3 has 14 residues. Germline values: CDR1 MNHEY, CDR2 SVGAGI. Trimming shortened V by 4 bases and J by 1 base, and 10 bases separated the two germline ends. Specimen: peripheral blood, collected after recovery from COVID-19. This chain uses TRBV6-5 with TRBJ1-1, with D possibly TRBD1 on 6 matching bases. The source of this sequence is a human donor who had recovered from COVID-19. In DNA, the CDR3 is TGTGCCAGCAGTTTAACAGGGCAGAACACTGAAGCTTTCTTT. As protein: CASSLTGQNTEAFF.